This T cell receptor beta chain was obtained from a study of blood T cell repertoires in COVID-19. For the study at large: Material from acute and convalescent COVID-19 was sourced from the United States, Italy and Spain. The cDNA or gDNA used as material had been derived from T cells, B-cell-depleted T cells, or PBMCs.

Participants were placed into cohorts based on the clinical history they reported. The method was immunoSEQ multiplex PCR; TCRdb's version includes in-frame clones alone and lacks a portion of them. The table lists hundreds of thousands of clones, around 84% of them singletons. The germline gives CDR1 KGHSH, CDR2 LQKENI. The germline V and J ends were trimmed by 2 bases and 0 bases, with 10 bases remaining between them. The CDR3 length is 15 residues. V is TRBV18 and J is TRBJ1-1, with D unclear. The receptor's source is a woman in her forties or fifties who had recovered from COVID-19. Specimen: PBMCs or T cells enriched from blood (not recorded which). The CDR3 nucleotides are TGTGCCAGCTCACCAGTCAGGCCGGTGAACACTGAAGCTTTCTTT. Amino acids: CASSPVRPVNTEAFF.